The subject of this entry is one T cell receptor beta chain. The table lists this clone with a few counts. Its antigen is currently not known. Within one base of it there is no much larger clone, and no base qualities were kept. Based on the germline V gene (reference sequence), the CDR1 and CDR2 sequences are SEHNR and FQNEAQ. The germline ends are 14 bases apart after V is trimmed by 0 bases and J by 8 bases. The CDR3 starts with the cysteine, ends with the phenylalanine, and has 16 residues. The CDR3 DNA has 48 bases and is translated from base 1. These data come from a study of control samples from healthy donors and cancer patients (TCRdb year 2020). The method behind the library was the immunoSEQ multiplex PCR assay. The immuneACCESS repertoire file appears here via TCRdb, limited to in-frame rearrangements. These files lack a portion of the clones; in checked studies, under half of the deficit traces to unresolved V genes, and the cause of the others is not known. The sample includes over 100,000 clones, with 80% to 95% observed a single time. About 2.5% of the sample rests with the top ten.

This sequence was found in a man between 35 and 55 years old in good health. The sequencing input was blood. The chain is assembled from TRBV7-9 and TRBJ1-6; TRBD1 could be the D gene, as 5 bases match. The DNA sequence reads TGTGCCAGCAGCTTAGCGGCGGGGACCGTAGATTCACCCCTCCACTTT. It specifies CASSLAAGTVDSPLHF.